A single sample gave rise to the 32 T cell receptor beta chains below, sequenced in a study of cytomegalovirus exposure and HLA in healthy donors. Vbeta (60) and Jbeta (13) primers were used in the PCR. Using immunoSEQ multiplex PCR, the repertoire was profiled, and TCRdb retains in-frame clones only, with some absent. The table shows 200,000 to 250,000 clones, with more than 75% occurring only once. Sequenced sample: PBMCs. These receptors all come from a woman between 35 and 50 years old in good health and CMV-seropositive.

The rearrangement joins TRBV4-3 to TRBJ1-2, with D unclear. The CDR3 spans 19 residues. Germline CDR1 reads LGHNA; CDR2 reads YSLEER. V gave up 0 bases and J gave up 4 bases, with 24 bases separating them. In DNA form, the CDR3 reads TGCGCCAGCAGCCAAGATTTGGGCCCGCAGACTCCCGGGAGCTATGGCTACACCTTC. This encodes CASSQDLGPQTPGSYGYTF.

The V and J genes are TRBV30 and TRBJ1-3; D perhaps matches TRBD1 (5 bases). Germline assignment: CDR1 GTSNPN and CDR2 SVGIG (reference sequence). V was trimmed by 2 bases and J by 0 bases, leaving 8 bases between them. The CDR3 has 14 amino acids. CDR3 loop: CAWSTGLSGNTIYF. CDR3 nucleotide sequence: TGTGCCTGGAGTACAGGCCTCTCTGGAAACACCATATATTTT.

The J gene is TRBJ1-5, the V gene TRBV30; the D gene is possibly TRBD1 (5 bases). This CDR3 has 15 amino acids. Germline V gene sequence: CDR1 GTSNPN, CDR2 SVGIG (reference sequence). V was pared by 1 base and J by 3 bases, with 13 bases between. DNA for the CDR3: TGTGCCTGGAGTGGGACACCCCAGAACAATCAGCCCCAGCATTTT. Amino acid sequence: CAWSGTPQNNQPQHF.

The CDR3 DNA sequence: TGTGCCAGCAGTGGGGACTGGAATTCACCCCTCCACTTT. Encoded protein: CASSGDWNSPLHF. The J gene is TRBJ1-6, the V gene TRBV6-4; TRBD1 might be the D (5 bases). The V and J ends lost 4 bases and 7 bases respectively, with 8 bases between them. Germline lookup yields CDR1 MRHNA and CDR2 SNTAGT. This CDR3 has 13 residues.

The V call is TRBV9, the J call TRBJ2-1, with D perhaps TRBD2 (5 bases). Germline V gene lookup returns CDR1 SGDLS and CDR2 YYNGEE. Trimming stripped 5 bases from V and 9 bases from J, with 21 bases between. This CDR3 is built from 15 residues. The CDR3 sequence is CASRGGPGKTGEQFF. CDR3 sequence (DNA): TGTGCCAGCAGAGGAGGACCGGGGAAGACGGGTGAGCAGTTCTTC.

The V call is TRBV14, the J call TRBJ1-5; the D is unclear. Germline CDR1 and CDR2: SGHDN and FVKESK. CDR3 length: 14 residues. Trimming removed 5 bases from V and 7 bases from J, with 15 bases in between. The CDR3 sequence is CASSSGLEGQPQHF. The CDR3 nucleotides read TGTGCCAGCAGCTCAGGACTAGAGGGACAGCCCCAGCATTTT.

The chain links TRBV18 to TRBJ1-5, with 10 bases that match TRBD1. J lost 6 bases, V lost 4 bases, and 6 bases had no gene match. The CDR3 spans 15 residues. Per the germline V gene, CDR1 is KGHSH and CDR2 is LQKENI. The CDR3 region has the DNA TGTGCCAGCTCACAAGGCGGACAGGGGGGTCAGCCCCAGCATTTT. Residues: CASSQGGQGGQPQHF. The full variable domain, rest sourced from reference TRBV18 and TRBJ1-5, is NAGVMQNPRHLVRRRGQEARLRCSPMKGHSHVYWYRQLPEEGLKFMVYLQKENIIDESGMPKERFSAEFPKEGPSILRIQQVVRGDSAAYFCASSQGGQGGQPQHFGDGTRLSIL.

The CDR3 sequence: CASSFLGTDTGELFF. The CDR3 DNA is TGTGCCAGCAGCTTCCTCGGGACAGACACCGGGGAGCTGTTTTTT. The chain combines TRBV9 with TRBJ2-2; TRBD1 matches at 7 bases. The V segment lost 4 bases and the J segment 3 bases; nucleotides outside the gene matches: 6. CDR3 length: 15 residues. Germline V gene lookup returns CDR1 SGDLS and CDR2 YYNGEE.

The CDR3 sequence: CASSPRTSDPSYEQYF. The CDR3 DNA reads TGTGCCAGCAGCCCCCGGACTAGCGACCCCTCCTACGAGCAGTACTTC. V and J are TRBV11-3 and TRBJ2-7; 9 nucleotides line up with TRBD2. V lost 5 bases, J lost 0 bases, and 8 bases stayed unmatched. The CDR3 extends over 16 amino acids. Germline V lookup: CDR1 SGHNT, CDR2 YENEEA.

The chain is built from TRBV9 and TRBJ2-3; D is perhaps TRBD2 (6 bases). The CDR3 is 15 amino acids. The germline V gene has CDR1 SGDLS and CDR2 YYNGEE. V gave up 0 bases and J gave up 0 bases, with 8 bases separating them. The CDR3 coding sequence is TGTGCCAGCAGCGTAGAGCGGGCGAGCACAGATACGCAGTATTTT. Amino acid sequence: CASSVERASTDTQYF. Full variable domain (remainder filled in from reference TRBV9 and TRBJ2-3): DSGVTQTPKHLITATGQRVTLRCSPRSGDLSVYWYQQSLDQGLQFLIQYYNGEERAKGNILERFSAQQFPDLHSELNLSSLELGDSALYFCASSVERASTDTQYFGPGTRLTVL.

This chain joins TRBV2 and TRBJ2-2; D is perhaps TRBD2 (5 bases). This CDR3 is built from 15 residues. Looked up from germline, CDR1 is SNHLY and CDR2 is FYNNEI. The germline V and J ends were trimmed by 8 bases and 0 bases, with 13 bases remaining between them. CDR3 coding DNA: TGTGCCAGCGCGGAGGCGAGGACGAACACCGGGGAGCTGTTTTTT. As protein: CASAEARTNTGELFF.

The CDR3 region has the DNA TGCAGTGCGGAGGGGGGGGAAGGCTACACCTTC. Its translation is CSAEGGEGYTF. The chain joins TRBV20-1 to TRBJ1-2; tentatively, D is TRBD1 (6 bases). Between the trimmed V and J ends, which lost 6 bases and 8 bases, there was a span of 13 bases. Germline CDR1 DFQATT, CDR2 SNEGSKA (reference sequence). There are 11 residues in the CDR3.

The chain is built from TRBV5-4 and TRBJ1-2; a possible D gene is TRBD1 (5 bases). The CDR3 consists of 14 residues. The germline CDR1 and CDR2 sequences are SGHNT and YYREEE (reference sequence). V lost 4 bases and J lost 6, with 16 bases in between. The CDR3, as DNA: TGTGCCAGCAGCCGCGGACGGGGGATGGATGGCTACACCTTC. Its translation: CASSRGRGMDGYTF.

The chain has TRBV6-5 and TRBJ2-7; D is possibly TRBD2 (6 bases). The CDR3 covers 14 residues. In germline, CDR1 is MNHEY, CDR2 SVGAGI. V gave up 3 bases and J gave up 5 bases, with 14 bases separating them. This CDR3 is CASSYRGGNNEQYF. The CDR3 coding sequence is TGTGCCAGCAGTTATCGGGGCGGGAATAACGAGCAGTACTTC.

This chain links TRBV4-2 with TRBJ1-2; 9 bases line up with TRBD1. Germline CDR1 LGHNA, CDR2 YNFKEQ. The CDR3 totals 15 residues. The trim removed 0 bases at V and 7 bases at J, leaving 6 bases unmatched. CDR3 coding DNA: TGTGCCAGCAGCCAAGAATCGGACAGGGGATTTGGCTACACCTTC. This gives the protein CASSQESDRGFGYTF.

With regard to this clone: The sample carries other DNA sequences with the same CDR3. The chain employs TRBV9 and TRBJ2-1; TRBD2 matches 10 bases. Germline CDR1 SGDLS, CDR2 YYNGEE. The CDR3 covers 15 residues. J lost 7 bases, V lost 0 bases, and 4 bases had no gene match. For the CDR3, the DNA is TGTGCCAGCAGCGTAGGTTTAGCGGGGGGTAATGAGCAGTTCTTC. Protein product: CASSVGLAGGNEQFF.

The chain combines TRBV20-1 with TRBJ2-1, with 7 bases matching TRBD2. The J segment lost 12 bases and the V segment lost 5 bases, leaving 4 bases of the junction unmatched. Germline CDR1 is DFQATT and CDR2 is SNEGSKA (reference sequence). The CDR3 sequence is 10 residues long. CDR3 in amino acids: CSARRERQFF. CDR3 bases: TGCAGTGCTCGGCGGGAGAGGCAGTTCTTC.

This clone came up a few times. The chain carries TRBV5-4 and TRBJ2-3, with 8 bases aligning to TRBD2. V was clipped by 0 bases and J by 0 bases; unmatched bases: 9. There are 18 residues in the CDR3. Germline lookup yields CDR1 SGHNT and CDR2 YYREEE (reference sequence). DNA for the CDR3: TGTGCCAGCAGCTTGGGCTTGGGTAGCGGGGCCAGCACAGATACGCAGTATTTT. It translates to CASSLGLGSGASTDTQYF.

V usage is TRBV28 and J usage is TRBJ2-7, with D possibly matching TRBD1 (5 bases). V gave up 6 bases and J gave up 1 base, with 16 bases separating them. Germline V gives CDR1 MDHEN, CDR2 SYDVKM. The CDR3 is made up of 15 amino acids. The CDR3 spells CASRLGAGSSYEQYF. CDR3 DNA: TGTGCCAGCAGATTAGGGGCAGGCAGTTCCTACGAGCAGTACTTC.

The chain couples TRBV19 to TRBJ1-1; 7 nucleotides agree with TRBD1. This CDR3 comprises 15 residues. V was pared by 1 base and J by 5 bases, with 7 bases of the junction left unmatched. Germline V gene data show CDR1 as LNHDA and CDR2 as SQIVND (reference sequence). CDR3: CASSIATTGETEAFF. The CDR3 DNA reads TGTGCCAGTAGTATAGCCACAACAGGGGAAACTGAAGCTTTCTTT.

The rearrangement links TRBV14 to TRBJ2-5; no clear D gene. The CDR3 runs to 14 residues. CDR1 and CDR2 from the germline V gene are SGHDN and FVKESK. Trimming cost V 0 bases and J 4 bases, with 9 bases left between them. The CDR3 region is CASSQDAARETQYF. The CDR3 DNA is TGTGCCAGCAGCCAAGATGCGGCCAGAGAGACCCAGTACTTC.

The chain joins TRBV7-9 to TRBJ1-2, with TRBD1 identical over 9 bases. From germline, CDR1 is SEHNR and CDR2 FQNEAQ (reference sequence). With V trimmed by 5 bases and J by 1 base, 5 bases remained unmatched. The CDR3 spans 15 residues. The CDR3 region is CASSPRTGVNYGYTF. CDR3 in DNA: TGTGCCAGCAGCCCTAGGACAGGGGTTAACTATGGCTACACCTTC.

The V call is TRBV7-9, the J call TRBJ2-4; TRBD1 matches 8 bases. The CDR3 is 14 residues long. Trimming removed 6 bases from V and 3 bases from J; junction bases left unmatched: 4. Germline values: CDR1 SEHNR, CDR2 FQNEAQ (reference sequence). The CDR3 loop reads CASSTDRGKNIQYF. The CDR3 nucleotides read TGTGCCAGCAGTACCGACAGGGGCAAAAACATTCAGTACTTC.

The CDR3 is CASSPGLDFDEQYF. The CDR3 nucleotides read TGCGCCAGCAGCCCTGGACTAGACTTCGACGAGCAGTACTTC. V and J are TRBV5-1 and TRBJ2-7, with TRBD2 matching 7 bases. Germline V lookup: CDR1 SGHRS, CDR2 YFSETQ. Trimming cost V 4 bases and J 5 bases; bases outside gene matches: 9. The CDR3 is made up of 14 amino acids. Full variable domain (remainder filled in from reference TRBV5-1 and TRBJ2-7): KAGVTQTPRYLIKTRGQQVTLSCSPISGHRSVSWYQQTPGQGLQFLFEYFSETQRNKGNFPGRFSGRQFSNSRSEMNVSTLELGDSALYLCASSPGLDFDEQYFGPGTRLTVT.

The genes are TRBV4-3 and TRBJ1-2; D not certain. The germline CDR1 and CDR2 sequences are LGHNA and YSLEER. The CDR3 length is 16 residues. V was clipped by 0 bases and J by 4 bases, with 15 bases between them. This chain's CDR3 is CASSQDMGIGGYGYTF. In DNA form, the CDR3 reads TGCGCCAGCAGCCAAGATATGGGGATTGGAGGCTATGGCTACACCTTC.

The chain recombines TRBV28 with TRBJ1-4; 9 bases line up with TRBD1. V shed 2 bases and J 5 bases; nucleotides not matched to a gene: 12. The CDR3 is 18 amino acids. CDR1 is MDHEN and CDR2 is SYDVKM in the germline V gene. The CDR3 DNA is TGTGCCAGCAGTTTACCCCGGGACAGGGTATCCATCAATGAAAAACTGTTTTTT. It encodes CASSLPRDRVSINEKLFF.

This clone is a singleton in its sample. The V and J genes are TRBV21-1 and TRBJ2-7; the table's D call, TRBD2, was not checked against the DNA. TRBV21-1 is recorded as a pseudogene. CDR3 length: 15 residues. The CDR3: CASSKAGGRSYEQYF. As DNA, the CDR3 is TGTGCCAGCAGCAAAGCGGGAGGTCGGTCCTACGAGCAGTACTTC.

The chain uses TRBV7-2 and TRBJ1-1; weak D call: TRBD1 (6 bases). CDR1 and CDR2 (germline): SGHTA, FQGNSA. The CDR3 has 14 amino acids. The V end was cut by 0 bases, the J end by 3 bases, with 8 bases between. The chain's CDR3 is CASSLAPGDTEAFF. The CDR3 DNA reads as TGTGCCAGCAGCTTAGCACCAGGGGACACTGAAGCTTTCTTT.

A remark on this clone: Within the sample, other DNA sequences also encode this same CDR3. The chain joins TRBV7-2 to TRBJ1-3; perhaps TRBD1 as D (5 bases). Looked up from germline, CDR1 is SGHTA and CDR2 is FQGNSA. The CDR3 is made up of 15 amino acids. Trimming removed 2 bases from V and 0 bases from J, with 8 bases in between. The DNA of the CDR3 is TGTGCCAGCAGCTTAACGGGGGGCTCTGGAAACACCATATATTTT. This codes for CASSLTGGSGNTIYF.

In the case of this clone: Other nucleotide sequences in the sample specify the same CDR3. The genes are TRBV9 and TRBJ2-3, with D maybe TRBD2 (6 bases). The CDR3 loop spans 15 amino acids. Looked up from germline, CDR1 is SGDLS and CDR2 is YYNGEE. V was pared by 0 bases and J by 2 bases, with 10 bases between. The CDR3 loop reads CASSVVAGYTDTQYF. CDR3 coding DNA: TGTGCCAGCAGCGTAGTGGCGGGGTACACAGATACGCAGTATTTT.

The V call is TRBV19, the J call TRBJ2-5; 8 bases align to TRBD2. J was trimmed by 4 bases and V by 5 bases; bases with no gene match: 6. CDR3 size: 14 residues. Germline lookup yields CDR1 LNHDA and CDR2 SQIVND (reference sequence). The CDR3 loop is CASSLLAGSETQYF. CDR3 DNA: TGTGCCAGTAGTTTGTTAGCGGGATCAGAGACCCAGTACTTC.

V gene TRBV7-2 combines with J gene TRBJ2-7, with a possible D match to TRBD1 (6 bases). Trimming shortened V by 5 bases and J by 7 bases, and 18 bases separated the two germline ends. Germline CDR1 is SGHTA and CDR2 is FQGNSA. There are 14 residues in the CDR3. The CDR3 loop is CASSPTRDNREQYF. The CDR3, as DNA: TGTGCCAGCAGCCCGACCCGGGACAATCGGGAGCAGTACTTC.